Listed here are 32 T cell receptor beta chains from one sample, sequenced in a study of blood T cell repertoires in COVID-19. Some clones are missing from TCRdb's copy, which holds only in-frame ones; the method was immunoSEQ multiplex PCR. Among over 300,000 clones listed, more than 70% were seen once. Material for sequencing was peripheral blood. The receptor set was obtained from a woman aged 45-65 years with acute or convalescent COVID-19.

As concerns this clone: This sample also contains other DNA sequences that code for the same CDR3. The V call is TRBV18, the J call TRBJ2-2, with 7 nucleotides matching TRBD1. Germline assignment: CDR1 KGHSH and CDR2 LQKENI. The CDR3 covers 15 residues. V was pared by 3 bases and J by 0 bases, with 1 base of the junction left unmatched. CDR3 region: CASSPGTANTGELFF. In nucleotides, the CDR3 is TGTGCCAGCTCACCGGGGACAGCGAACACCGGGGAGCTGTTTTTT.

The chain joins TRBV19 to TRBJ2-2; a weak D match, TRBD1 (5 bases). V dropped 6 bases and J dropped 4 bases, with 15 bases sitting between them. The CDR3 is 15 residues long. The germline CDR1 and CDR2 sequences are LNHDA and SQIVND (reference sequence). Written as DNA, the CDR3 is TGTGCCAGTAGAGGGGTCGGACAACCCACCGGGGAGCTGTTTTTT. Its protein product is CASRGVGQPTGELFF. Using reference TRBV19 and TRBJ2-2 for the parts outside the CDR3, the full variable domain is DGGITQSPKYLFRKEGQNVTLSCEQNLNHDAMYWYRQDPGQGLRLIYYSQIVNDFQKGDIAEGYSVSREKKESFPLTVTSAQKNPTAFYLCASRGVGQPTGELFFGEGSRLTVL.

The CDR3 DNA reads TGTGCCAGCACACTAGCCAGGGGCACAGATACGCAGTATTTT. It encodes CASTLARGTDTQYF. The chain is built from TRBV6-5 and TRBJ2-3, with D possibly matching TRBD2 (6 bases). The CDR3 extends over 14 amino acids. V gave up 7 bases and J gave up 1 base, with 12 bases separating them. Per germline, CDR1 MNHEY and CDR2 SVGAGI.

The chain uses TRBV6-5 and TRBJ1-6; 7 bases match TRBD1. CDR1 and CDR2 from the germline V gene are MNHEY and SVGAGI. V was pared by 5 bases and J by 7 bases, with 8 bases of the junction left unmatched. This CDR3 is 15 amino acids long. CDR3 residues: CASSNRQGWNSPLHF. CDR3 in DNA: TGTGCCAGCAGTAACAGACAGGGCTGGAATTCACCCCTCCACTTT.

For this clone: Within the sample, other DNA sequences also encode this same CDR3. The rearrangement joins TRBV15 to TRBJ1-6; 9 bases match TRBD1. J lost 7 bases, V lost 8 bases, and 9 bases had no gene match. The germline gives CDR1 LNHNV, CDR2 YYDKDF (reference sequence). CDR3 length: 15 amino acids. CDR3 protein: CATSRTGTGNSPLHF. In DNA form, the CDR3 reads TGTGCCACCTCCAGAACCGGGACAGGGAATTCACCCCTCCACTTT. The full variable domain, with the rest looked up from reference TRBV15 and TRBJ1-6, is DAMVIQNPRYQVTQFGKPVTLSCSQTLNHNVMYWYQQKSSQAPKLLFHYYDKDFNNEADTPDNFQSRRPNTSFCFLDIRSPGLGDTAMYLCATSRTGTGNSPLHFGNGTRLTVT.

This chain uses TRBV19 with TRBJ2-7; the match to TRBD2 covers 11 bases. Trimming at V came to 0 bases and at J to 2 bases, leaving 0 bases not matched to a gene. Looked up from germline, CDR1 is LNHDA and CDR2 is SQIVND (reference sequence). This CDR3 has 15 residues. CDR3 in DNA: TGTGCCAGTAGTATAGATAGCGGGAGGGCCTACGAGCAGTACTTC. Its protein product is CASSIDSGRAYEQYF.

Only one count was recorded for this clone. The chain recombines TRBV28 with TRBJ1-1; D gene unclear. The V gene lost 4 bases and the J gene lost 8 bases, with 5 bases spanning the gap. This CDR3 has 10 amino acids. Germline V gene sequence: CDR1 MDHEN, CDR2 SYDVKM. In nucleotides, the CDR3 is TGTGCCAGCAGTTCGGGGGAAGCTTTCTTT. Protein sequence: CASSSGEAFF.

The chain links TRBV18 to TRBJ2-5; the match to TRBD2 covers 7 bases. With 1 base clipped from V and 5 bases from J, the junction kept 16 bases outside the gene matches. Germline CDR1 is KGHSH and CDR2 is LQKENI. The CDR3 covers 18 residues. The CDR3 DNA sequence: TGTGCCAGCTCACCACTGGCTAGCGGTGGACTATTCCGGGAGACCCAGTACTTC. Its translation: CASSPLASGGLFRETQYF.

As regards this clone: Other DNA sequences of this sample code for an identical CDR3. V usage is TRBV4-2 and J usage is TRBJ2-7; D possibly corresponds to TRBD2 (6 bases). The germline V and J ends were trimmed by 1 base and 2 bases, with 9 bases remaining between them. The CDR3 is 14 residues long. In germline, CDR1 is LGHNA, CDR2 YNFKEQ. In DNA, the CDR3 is TGTGCCAGCAGCCAAGGGCGGGGCCCCTACGAGCAGTACTTC. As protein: CASSQGRGPYEQYF.

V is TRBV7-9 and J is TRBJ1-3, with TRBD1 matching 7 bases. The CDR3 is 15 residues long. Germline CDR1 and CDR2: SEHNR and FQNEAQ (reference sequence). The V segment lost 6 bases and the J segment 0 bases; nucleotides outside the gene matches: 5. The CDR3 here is CASSWGQLSGNTIYF. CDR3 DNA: TGTGCCAGCAGTTGGGGACAGCTCTCTGGAAACACCATATATTTT.

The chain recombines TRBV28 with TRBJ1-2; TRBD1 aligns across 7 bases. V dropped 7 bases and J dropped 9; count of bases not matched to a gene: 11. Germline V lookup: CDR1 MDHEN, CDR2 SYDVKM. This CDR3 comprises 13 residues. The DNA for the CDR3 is TGTGCCAGCACCCCCGGACAGGTAGAACGCTACACCTTC. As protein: CASTPGQVERYTF.

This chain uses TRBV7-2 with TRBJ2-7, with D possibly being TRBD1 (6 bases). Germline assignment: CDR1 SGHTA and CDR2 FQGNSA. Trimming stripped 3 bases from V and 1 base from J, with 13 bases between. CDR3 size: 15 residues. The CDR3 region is CASSFNTDSSYEQYF. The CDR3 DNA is TGTGCCAGCAGCTTCAACACGGACAGTTCCTACGAGCAGTACTTC. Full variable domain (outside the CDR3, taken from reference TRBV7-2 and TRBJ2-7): GAGVSQSPSNKVTEKGKDVELRCDPISGHTALYWYRQSLGQGLEFLIYFQGNSAPDKSGLPSDRFSAERTGGSVSTLTIQRTQQEDSAVYLCASSFNTDSSYEQYFGPGTRLTVT.

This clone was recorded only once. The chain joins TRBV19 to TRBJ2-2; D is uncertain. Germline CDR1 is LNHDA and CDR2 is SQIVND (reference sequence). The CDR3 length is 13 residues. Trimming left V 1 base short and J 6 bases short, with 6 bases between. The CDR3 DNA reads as TGTGCCAGTAGTATAGTAGTGGCCGGGGAGCTGTTTTTT. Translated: CASSIVVAGELFF.

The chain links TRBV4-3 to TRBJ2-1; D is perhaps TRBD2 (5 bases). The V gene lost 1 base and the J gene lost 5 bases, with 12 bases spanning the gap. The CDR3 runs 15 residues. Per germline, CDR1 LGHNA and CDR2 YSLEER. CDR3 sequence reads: CASSQVLQRNNEQFF. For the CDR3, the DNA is TGCGCCAGCAGCCAAGTCTTACAGCGGAACAATGAGCAGTTCTTC.

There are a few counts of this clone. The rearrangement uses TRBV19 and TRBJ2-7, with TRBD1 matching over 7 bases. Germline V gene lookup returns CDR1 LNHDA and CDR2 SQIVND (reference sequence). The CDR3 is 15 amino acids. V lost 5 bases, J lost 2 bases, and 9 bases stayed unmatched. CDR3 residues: CASSPRQGSPYEQYF. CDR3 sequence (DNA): TGTGCCAGTAGTCCCCGACAGGGATCCCCCTACGAGCAGTACTTC.

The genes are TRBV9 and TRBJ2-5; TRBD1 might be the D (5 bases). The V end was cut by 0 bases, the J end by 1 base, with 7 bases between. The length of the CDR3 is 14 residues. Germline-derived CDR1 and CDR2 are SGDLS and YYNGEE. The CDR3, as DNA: TGTGCCAGCAGCGTAGAGGGGATCCAAGAGACCCAGTACTTC. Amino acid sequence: CASSVEGIQETQYF.

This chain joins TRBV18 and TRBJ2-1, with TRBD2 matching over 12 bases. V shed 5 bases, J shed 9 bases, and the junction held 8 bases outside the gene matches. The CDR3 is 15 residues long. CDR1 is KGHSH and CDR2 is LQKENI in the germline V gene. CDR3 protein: CASSETSGSAGEQFF. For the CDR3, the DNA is TGTGCCAGCTCAGAGACTAGCGGGAGCGCTGGTGAGCAGTTCTTC.

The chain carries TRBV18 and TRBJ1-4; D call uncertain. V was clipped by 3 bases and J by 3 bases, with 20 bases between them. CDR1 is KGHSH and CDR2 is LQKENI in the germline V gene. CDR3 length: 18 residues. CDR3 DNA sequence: TGTGCCAGCTCACCTCAACAGACAACTGGAGGTTCTAATGAAAAACTGTTTTTT. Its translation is CASSPQQTTGGSNEKLFF. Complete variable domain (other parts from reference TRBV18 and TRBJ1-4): NAGVMQNPRHLVRRRGQEARLRCSPMKGHSHVYWYRQLPEEGLKFMVYLQKENIIDESGMPKERFSAEFPKEGPSILRIQQVVRGDSAAYFCASSPQQTTGGSNEKLFFGSGTQLSVL.

This CDR3 reads CSASGTLNTEAFF. The CDR3 DNA follows: TGCAGTGCTAGTGGGACACTTAACACTGAAGCTTTCTTT. J is TRBJ1-1 and V is TRBV20-1, with D perhaps matching TRBD1 (6 bases). CDR3 length: 13 residues. Germline CDR1 and CDR2: DFQATT and SNEGSKA (reference sequence). V lost 3 bases, J lost 2 bases, and 10 bases lay in between.

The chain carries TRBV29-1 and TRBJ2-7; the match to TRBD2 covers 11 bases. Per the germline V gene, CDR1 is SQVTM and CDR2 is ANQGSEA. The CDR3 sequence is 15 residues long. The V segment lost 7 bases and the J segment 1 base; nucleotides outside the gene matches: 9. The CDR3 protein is CSGGVLAGGSYEQYF. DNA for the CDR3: TGCAGCGGTGGGGTCTTAGCGGGAGGGTCCTACGAGCAGTACTTC.

The CDR3 region has the DNA TGTGCCAGCAGCTTATACAGTTCCTACGAGCAGTACTTC. Protein: CASSLYSSYEQYF. The rearrangement links TRBV7-3 to TRBJ2-7, with D unclear. The CDR3 has 13 residues. V lost 2 bases and J lost 1, with 6 bases in between. Germline lookup yields CDR1 SGHTA and CDR2 FQGTGA.

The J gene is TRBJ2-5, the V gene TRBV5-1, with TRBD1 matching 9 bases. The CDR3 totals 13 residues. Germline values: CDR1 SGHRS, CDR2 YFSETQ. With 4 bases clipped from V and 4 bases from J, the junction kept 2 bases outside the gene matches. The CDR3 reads CASSQDRGETQYF. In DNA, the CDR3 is TGCGCCAGCAGCCAGGACAGGGGAGAGACCCAGTACTTC.

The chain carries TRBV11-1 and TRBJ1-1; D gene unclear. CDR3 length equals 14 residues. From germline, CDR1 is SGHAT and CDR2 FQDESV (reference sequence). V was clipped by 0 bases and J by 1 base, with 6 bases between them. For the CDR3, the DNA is TGTGCCAGCAGCTTAGCGCAAGCGAACACTGAAGCTTTCTTT. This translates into CASSLAQANTEAFF.

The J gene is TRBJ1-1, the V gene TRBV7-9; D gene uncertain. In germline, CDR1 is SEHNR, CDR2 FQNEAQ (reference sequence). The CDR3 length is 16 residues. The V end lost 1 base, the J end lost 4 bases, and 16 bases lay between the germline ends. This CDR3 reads CASSLGEDVTGTEAFF. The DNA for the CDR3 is TGTGCCAGCAGCTTAGGGGAGGACGTCACGGGCACTGAAGCTTTCTTT.

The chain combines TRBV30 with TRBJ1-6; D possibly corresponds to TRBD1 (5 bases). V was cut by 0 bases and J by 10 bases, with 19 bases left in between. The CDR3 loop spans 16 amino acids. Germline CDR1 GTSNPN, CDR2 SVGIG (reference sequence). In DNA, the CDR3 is TGTGCCTGGAGTGTCCCCGGGCGAGGGAGGGGCTCACCCCTCCACTTT. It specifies CAWSVPGRGRGSPLHF.

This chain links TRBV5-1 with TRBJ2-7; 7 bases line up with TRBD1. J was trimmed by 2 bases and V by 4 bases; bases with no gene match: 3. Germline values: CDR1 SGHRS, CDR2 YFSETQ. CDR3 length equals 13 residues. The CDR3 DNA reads TGCGCCAGCAGCCCTGGGACAGCCTACGAGCAGTACTTC. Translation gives CASSPGTAYEQYF.

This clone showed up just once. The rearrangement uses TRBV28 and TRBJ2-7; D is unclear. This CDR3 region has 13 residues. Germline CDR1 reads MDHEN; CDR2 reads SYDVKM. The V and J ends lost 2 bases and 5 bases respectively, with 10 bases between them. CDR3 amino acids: CASSLNYKDEQYF. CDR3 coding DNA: TGTGCCAGCAGTTTAAACTACAAGGACGAGCAGTACTTC. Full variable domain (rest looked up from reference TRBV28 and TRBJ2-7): DVKVTQSSRYLVKRTGEKVFLECVQDMDHENMFWYRQDPGLGLRLIYFSYDVKMKEKGDIPEGYSVSREKKERFSLILESASTNQTSMYLCASSLNYKDEQYFGPGTRLTVT.

The CDR3 is CASSRGDNEKLFF. In DNA form, the CDR3 reads TGTGCCAGCAGCCGGGGGGATAATGAAAAACTGTTTTTT. The V call is TRBV12-3 or TRBV12-4, the J call TRBJ1-4, with D possibly being TRBD1 (5 bases). The length of the CDR3 is 13 residues. V shed 6 bases and J shed 4 bases, with 9 bases lying between them.

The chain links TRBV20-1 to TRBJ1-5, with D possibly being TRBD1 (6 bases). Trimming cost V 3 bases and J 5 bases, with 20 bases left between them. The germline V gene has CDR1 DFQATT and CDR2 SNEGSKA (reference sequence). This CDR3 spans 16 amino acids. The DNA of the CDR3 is TGCAGTGCTAGTCTCGGGGGGCGACAGCTCGATCAGCCCCAGCATTTT. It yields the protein CSASLGGRQLDQPQHF.

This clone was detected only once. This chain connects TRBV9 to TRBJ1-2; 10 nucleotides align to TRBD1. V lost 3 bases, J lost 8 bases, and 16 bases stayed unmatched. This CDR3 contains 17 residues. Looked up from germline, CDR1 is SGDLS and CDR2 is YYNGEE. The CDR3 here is CASSESTGGAWFEGYTF. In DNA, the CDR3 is TGTGCCAGCAGCGAGTCGACAGGGGGCGCGTGGTTCGAAGGCTACACCTTC.

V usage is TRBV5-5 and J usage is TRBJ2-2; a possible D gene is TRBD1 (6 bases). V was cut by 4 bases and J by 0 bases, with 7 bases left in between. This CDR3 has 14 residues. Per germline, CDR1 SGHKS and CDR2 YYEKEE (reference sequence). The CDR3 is CASSRQANTGELFF. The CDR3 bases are TGTGCCAGCAGCCGACAGGCGAACACCGGGGAGCTGTTTTTT.

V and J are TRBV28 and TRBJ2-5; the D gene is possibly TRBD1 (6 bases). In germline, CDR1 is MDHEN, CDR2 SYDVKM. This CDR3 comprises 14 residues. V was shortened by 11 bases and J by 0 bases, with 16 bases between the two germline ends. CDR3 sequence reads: CAAGEGADQETQYF. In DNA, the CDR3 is TGTGCCGCAGGGGAAGGGGCCGACCAAGAGACCCAGTACTTC.